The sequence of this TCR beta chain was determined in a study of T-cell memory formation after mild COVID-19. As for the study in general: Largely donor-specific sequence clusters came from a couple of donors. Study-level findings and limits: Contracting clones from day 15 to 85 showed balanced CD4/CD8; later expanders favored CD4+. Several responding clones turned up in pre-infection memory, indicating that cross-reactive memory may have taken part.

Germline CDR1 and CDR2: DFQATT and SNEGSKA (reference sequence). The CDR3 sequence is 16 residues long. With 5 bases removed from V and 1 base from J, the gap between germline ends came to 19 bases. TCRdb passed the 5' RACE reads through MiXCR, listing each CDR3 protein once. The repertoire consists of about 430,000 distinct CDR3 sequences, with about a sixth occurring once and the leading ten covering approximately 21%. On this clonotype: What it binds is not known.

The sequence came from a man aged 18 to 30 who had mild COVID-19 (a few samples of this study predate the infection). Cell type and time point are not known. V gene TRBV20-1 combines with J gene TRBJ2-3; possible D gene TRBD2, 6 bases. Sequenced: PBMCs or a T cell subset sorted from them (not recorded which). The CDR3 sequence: CSAPPYRLDGTDTQYF. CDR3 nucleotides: TGCAGTGCTCCCCCCTACCGACTAGATGGCACAGATACGCAGTATTTT.